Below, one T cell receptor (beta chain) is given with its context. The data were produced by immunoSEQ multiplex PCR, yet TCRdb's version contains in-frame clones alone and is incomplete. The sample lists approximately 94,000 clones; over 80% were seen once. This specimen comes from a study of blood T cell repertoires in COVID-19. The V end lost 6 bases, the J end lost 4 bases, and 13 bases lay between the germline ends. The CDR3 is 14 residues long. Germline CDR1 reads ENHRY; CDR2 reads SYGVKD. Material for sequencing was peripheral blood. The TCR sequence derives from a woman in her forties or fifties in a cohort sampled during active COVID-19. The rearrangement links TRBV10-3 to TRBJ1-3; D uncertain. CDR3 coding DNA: TGTGCCATCAGGTGGGAGGAAACGGGAAACACCATATATTTT. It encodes CAIRWEETGNTIYF.